This T cell receptor (beta chain) was captured in a study of blood T cell repertoires in COVID-19. As for the study in general: The study drew acute and convalescent COVID-19 samples from the United States, Italy and Spain. In each case, the material was cDNA or gDNA derived from T cells, B-cell-depleted T cells, or PBMCs.

Per the study methods: Reference gene primers were amplified, and this amplification served to estimate nucleated cell counts. The data were produced by immunoSEQ multiplex PCR, yet TCRdb's version contains in-frame clones alone and is incomplete. Clone size and V and J calls were adopted from that table, with D and trimming inferred from the DNA. The repertoire holds about 320,000 clones, with around 82% as singletons. Germline CDR1 reads MGHRA; CDR2 reads YSYEKL. V lost 0 bases and J lost 5; bases outside the gene matches: 3. The CDR3 consists of 15 residues. V is TRBV4-1 and J is TRBJ2-5, with TRBD1 matching over 10 bases. The TCR comes from a woman aged 45 to 65 with acute or convalescent COVID-19. Sequenced material: peripheral blood. The CDR3 protein is CASSQEWTGGETQYF. In DNA, the CDR3 is TGCGCCAGCAGCCAAGAATGGACAGGGGGGGAGACCCAGTACTTC.